What follows are 7 T cell receptor beta chains derived from one specimen sequenced in a study of cytomegalovirus exposure and HLA in healthy donors. Use of 60 Vbeta and 13 Jbeta primers characterized the PCR. Repertoires were generated with immunoSEQ multiplex PCR, while TCRdb's copy carries only in-frame clones and drops some. In the table there are about 230,000 clones, approximately 90% of which are singletons. The source material was PBMCs. These receptor sequences come from a young woman in good health and CMV-seronegative.

This chain connects TRBV5-1 to TRBJ2-1, with 7 bases aligning to TRBD2. The CDR3 loop spans 17 amino acids. Germline CDR1 reads SGHRS; CDR2 reads YFSETQ. With V trimmed by 0 bases and J by 4 bases, 10 bases remained unmatched. The CDR3 protein is CASSLAKASGYYNEQFF. CDR3 bases: TGCGCCAGCAGCTTGGCCAAGGCTAGCGGTTATTACAATGAGCAGTTCTTC.

The chain employs TRBV6-5 and TRBJ1-5; D remains unclear. Germline lookup yields CDR1 MNHEY and CDR2 SVGAGI. CDR3 length: 16 residues. The V end lost 0 bases, the J end lost 0 bases, and 9 bases lay between the germline ends. The CDR3 sequence: CASSYSIPNSNQPQHF. In DNA form, the CDR3 reads TGTGCCAGCAGTTACTCGATCCCTAATAGCAATCAGCCCCAGCATTTT.

The chain is built from TRBV6-5 and TRBJ1-5; possibly TRBD1 for D (6 bases). V was pared by 5 bases and J by 4 bases, with 15 bases between. The germline V gene encodes CDR1 MNHEY and CDR2 SVGAGI. The CDR3 loop spans 15 amino acids. The CDR3 nucleotides are TGTGCCAGCAGTCGGACCGGGACATCAAATCAGCCCCAGCATTTT. Translated: CASSRTGTSNQPQHF.

V gene TRBV14 combines with J gene TRBJ1-3; D not certain. V lost 9 bases and J lost 4, with 10 bases in between. In germline, CDR1 is SGHDN, CDR2 FVKESK. This CDR3 contains 12 residues. The DNA of the CDR3 is TGTGCCAGTACGACTGGGGGAAACACCATATATTTT. As protein: CASTTGGNTIYF.

The chain recombines TRBV25-1 with TRBJ1-4; the D gene is possibly TRBD1 (5 bases). Looked up from germline, CDR1 is MGHDK and CDR2 is SYGVNS. Between the trimmed V and J ends, which lost 0 bases and 7 bases, there was a span of 9 bases. This CDR3 contains 14 residues. The CDR3 DNA follows: TGTGCCAGCAGTGAATATAAAGACAGTGAAAAACTGTTTTTT. It codes for CASSEYKDSEKLFF.

This rearrangement joins TRBV4-3 to TRBJ2-1; TRBD2 is a possible D gene (5 bases). The CDR3 loop spans 16 amino acids. Germline CDR1 and CDR2: LGHNA and YSLEER. Trimming left V 0 bases short and J 4 bases short, with 13 bases between. CDR3 loop: CASSQESGKVYNEQFF. The CDR3 DNA reads as TGCGCCAGCAGCCAAGAAAGCGGAAAGGTTTACAATGAGCAGTTCTTC.

This clone was observed once. V is TRBV10-3 and J is TRBJ1-1; no definite D call. Germline V CDR1 and CDR2: ENHRY, SYGVKD. Trimming stripped 4 bases from V and 6 bases from J, with 18 bases between. The CDR3 length is 15 residues. The CDR3 DNA sequence: TGTGCCATCAGTGTTACTGAGGGCTACTCTTCTGAAGCTTTCTTT. The encoded protein is CAISVTEGYSSEAFF.